These 26 T cell receptor beta chains originate from one sample sequenced in a study of shared clonotypes between healthy human individuals. Naive-designated CD8 cells lacked CD45RO, were positively enriched for CCR7, and omitted terminally differentiated effector memory CD45RA+ cells. Measured with immunoSEQ multiplex PCR; TCRdb has only the in-frame clones, and not every one. The table lists hundreds of thousands of clones, 96% of them singletons. The sequencing input was naive CD8+ T cells sorted from blood. The receptors here all came from a man aged 30 to 39 in good health.

The genes are TRBV5-4 and TRBJ2-3; 7 bases match TRBD2. V lost 1 base to trimming and J lost 5 bases; unmatched junction nucleotides: 7. Germline V gene data show CDR1 as SGHNT and CDR2 as YYREEE (reference sequence). The CDR3 runs 15 residues. The CDR3 sequence is CASSLTAGAGDTQYF. The CDR3 region has the DNA TGTGCCAGCAGCTTGACGGCGGGAGCGGGAGATACGCAGTATTTT.

The rearrangement links TRBV28 to TRBJ1-1; D is ambiguous. The CDR3 loop spans 14 amino acids. Per the germline V gene, CDR1 is MDHEN and CDR2 is SYDVKM. Trimming pared 1 base from V and 4 bases from J, leaving 10 bases between. CDR3 sequence (DNA): TGTGCCAGCAGTTTATTTGGGGAGAGCACTGAAGCTTTCTTT. Residues: CASSLFGESTEAFF.

This clone was seen once. J is TRBJ2-7 and V is TRBV7-6; 7 bases match TRBD2. Trimming took 5 bases from V and 1 from J; bases not matched to a gene: 20. Germline CDR1 and CDR2: SGHVS and FNYEAQ. CDR3 size: 19 residues. CDR3 residues: CASSPYLGTESGTSYEQYF. As DNA, the CDR3 is TGTGCCAGCAGCCCTTACCTGGGAACTGAAAGCGGGACTTCCTACGAGCAGTACTTC.

The chain uses TRBV9 and TRBJ2-3, with 8 bases matching TRBD2. The V and J ends lost 4 bases and 0 bases, in that order; junction bases with no gene match: 7. The length of the CDR3 is 16 residues. CDR1 is SGDLS, CDR2 YYNGEE, per germline. In DNA, the CDR3 is TGTGCCAGCAGCCCAGGACTAGCCTTTAGCACAGATACGCAGTATTTT. Amino acids: CASSPGLAFSTDTQYF.

V and J are TRBV4-3 and TRBJ2-5; 11 nucleotides match TRBD2. Germline V gene lookup returns CDR1 LGHNA and CDR2 YSLEER. The junction had 6 bases not matched to a gene; V was cut back by 2 bases and J by 4 bases. This CDR3 region has 16 residues. The CDR3 sequence is CASSQLLAGGPETQYF. CDR3 sequence (DNA): TGCGCCAGCAGCCAACTATTAGCGGGAGGGCCAGAGACCCAGTACTTC.

The chain joins TRBV10-3 to TRBJ2-3; 8 nucleotides line up with TRBD2. The CDR3 has 17 amino acids. The V gene's germline CDR1 is ENHRY and CDR2 SYGVKD. Trimming at V came to 3 bases and at J to 4 bases, leaving 12 bases not matched to a gene. CDR3 nucleotides: TGTGCCATCAGTGATGTAGTAGCGGGGCCCGCCCCAGATACGCAGTATTTT. Residues: CAISDVVAGPAPDTQYF.

As regards this clone: Other DNA sequences of this sample code for an identical CDR3. The chain recombines TRBV7-9 with TRBJ2-1; D is uncertain. CDR1 is SEHNR, CDR2 FQNEAQ, per germline (reference sequence). This CDR3 comprises 11 residues. Trimming pared 4 bases from V and 7 bases from J, leaving 5 bases between. The CDR3 DNA is TGTGCCAGCAGCTCGACGAATGAGCAGTTCTTC. Its protein product is CASSSTNEQFF. The whole variable domain, remainder taken from reference TRBV7-9 and TRBJ2-1, is DTGVSQNPRHKITKRGQNVTFRCDPISEHNRLYWYRQTLGQGPEFLTYFQNEAQLEKSRLLSDRFSAERPKGSFSTLEIQRTEQGDSAMYLCASSSTNEQFFGPGTRLTVL.

The rearrangement joins TRBV9 to TRBJ2-7, with TRBD2 matching over 9 bases. V dropped 0 bases and J dropped 5; count of bases not matched to a gene: 3. Germline V gives CDR1 SGDLS, CDR2 YYNGEE. The CDR3 sequence is 14 residues long. The chain's CDR3 is CASSVGGRGNEQYF. In DNA form, the CDR3 reads TGTGCCAGCAGCGTAGGCGGGAGGGGCAACGAGCAGTACTTC.

The gene calls are TRBV7-3 and TRBJ1-2; D perhaps matches TRBD1 (6 bases). The CDR3 runs to 15 residues. The V end lost 6 bases, the J end lost 2 bases, and 16 bases lay between the germline ends. Germline V gene data show CDR1 as SGHTA and CDR2 as FQGTGA. The CDR3 spells CASSPSAGENYGYTF. CDR3 DNA sequence: TGTGCCAGCAGTCCTTCGGCAGGGGAGAACTATGGCTACACCTTC.

This clone was found once. This sequence joins TRBV28 and TRBJ2-7, with D perhaps TRBD2 (5 bases). V gave up 3 bases and J gave up 3 bases, with 12 bases separating them. Per the germline V gene, CDR1 is MDHEN and CDR2 is SYDVKM. This CDR3 comprises 14 residues. The CDR3 is CASSFGLAIYEQYF. The CDR3, as DNA: TGTGCCAGCAGTTTTGGGCTAGCTATCTACGAGCAGTACTTC.

The sample holds one count of this clone. The sample contains more than one DNA sequence encoding this CDR3. The chain couples TRBV7-9 to TRBJ2-7, with D perhaps matching TRBD1 (6 bases). Deletions cut 5 bases from V and 2 bases from J, with 10 bases between. The CDR3 has 13 residues. The V gene's germline CDR1 is SEHNR and CDR2 FQNEAQ (reference sequence). The DNA of the CDR3 is TGTGCCAGCAGCCCGGACAGCCCCTACGAGCAGTACTTC. This codes for CASSPDSPYEQYF.

The rearrangement joins TRBV7-9 to TRBJ1-4; D remains unclear. This CDR3 region has 16 residues. Germline V gene sequence: CDR1 SEHNR, CDR2 FQNEAQ (reference sequence). V lost 0 bases and J lost 8, with 16 bases in between. The CDR3, as DNA: TGTGCCAGCAGCTTAGCTGGACCCCTCCGGTGGGAAAAACTGTTTTTT. This translates into CASSLAGPLRWEKLFF.

This sequence joins TRBV11-2 and TRBJ2-7; TRBD2 matches at 7 bases. This CDR3 comprises 14 residues. V shed 4 bases, J shed 3 bases, and the junction held 6 bases outside the gene matches. Germline V CDR1 and CDR2: SGHAT, FQNNGV. For the CDR3, the DNA is TGTGCCAGCAGCTCCGGACTAGGACACTACGAGCAGTACTTC. It translates to CASSSGLGHYEQYF.

The CDR3 DNA reads TGCGCCAGCAGTGATCCGGGACTAGCGGGGTTGGGGAGCTCCTACAATGAGCAGTTCTTC. Protein product: CASSDPGLAGLGSSYNEQFF. The gene calls are TRBV10-2 and TRBJ2-1, with 13 positions matching TRBD2. CDR1 is WSHSY and CDR2 is SAAADI in the germline V gene. After removal of 3 bases from V and 0 bases from J, the junction contained 11 bases not matched to a gene. The CDR3 sequence is 20 residues long.

The genes are TRBV5-6 and TRBJ2-1; tentatively, D is TRBD2 (6 bases). Trimming pared 0 bases from V and 0 bases from J, leaving 7 bases between. CDR1 and CDR2 (germline): SGHDT, YYEEEE. This CDR3 has 15 residues. The CDR3 sequence is CASSLAGSSYNEQFF. CDR3 nucleotides: TGTGCCAGCAGCTTGGCCGGGAGCTCCTACAATGAGCAGTTCTTC.

This chain uses TRBV7-7 with TRBJ2-1, with D perhaps TRBD1 or TRBD2 (5 bases each). The CDR3 is 15 amino acids. Trimming removed 5 bases from V and 12 bases from J, with 23 bases in between. Germline V CDR1 and CDR2: SSHAT, FNYEAQ (reference sequence). CDR3 DNA sequence: TGTGCCAGCAGCATAAGCTTGGGACCTTTCGAGGGGCAGTTCTTC. The encoded protein is CASSISLGPFEGQFF.

V is TRBV7-9 and J is TRBJ1-2; the D is unclear. Trimming pared 0 bases from V and 4 bases from J, leaving 12 bases between. This CDR3 is 15 amino acids long. CDR1 is SEHNR and CDR2 is FQNEAQ in the germline V gene (reference sequence). This chain's CDR3 is CASSLASWGFYGYTF. CDR3 coding DNA: TGTGCCAGCAGCTTAGCGAGCTGGGGATTCTATGGCTACACCTTC.

The chain employs TRBV5-4 and TRBJ1-2; 7 bases fit TRBD1. CDR3 length: 16 amino acids. The trim removed 4 bases at V and 0 bases at J, leaving 9 bases unmatched. CDR1 is SGHNT, CDR2 YYREEE, per germline (reference sequence). CDR3 loop: CASSTGTDVTNYGYTF. CDR3 sequence (DNA): TGTGCCAGCAGCACAGGGACAGACGTAACTAACTATGGCTACACCTTC.

The chain is built from TRBV27 and TRBJ1-2; TRBD1 matches 11 bases. The CDR3 covers 15 residues. V lost 4 bases to trimming and J lost 4 bases; unmatched junction nucleotides: 5. In germline, CDR1 is MNHEY, CDR2 SMNVEV (reference sequence). Here the CDR3 DNA reads TGTGCCAGCAGTTCTGGGACAGGGGGAACCTATGGCTACACCTTC. Protein product: CASSSGTGGTYGYTF.

CDR3 sequence reads: CAISERDRAYEQYF. The CDR3 coding sequence is TGTGCCATCAGTGAGAGGGACAGGGCCTACGAGCAGTACTTC. The chain is built from TRBV10-3 and TRBJ2-7; 9 positions agree with TRBD1. Germline CDR1 and CDR2: ENHRY and SYGVKD. V shed 2 bases and J 2 bases; nucleotides not matched to a gene: 1. The CDR3 contains 14 residues.

This clone was seen only once. V is TRBV10-3 and J is TRBJ2-7, with D possibly matching TRBD1 (6 bases). The CDR3 has 14 residues. Trimming pared 0 bases from V and 1 base from J, leaving 7 bases between. The germline gives CDR1 ENHRY, CDR2 SYGVKD. The CDR3 is CAISESTGSYEQYF. In DNA form, the CDR3 reads TGTGCCATCAGTGAGTCGACAGGATCCTACGAGCAGTACTTC.

This chain joins TRBV5-4 and TRBJ2-7, with 9 bases matching TRBD1. CDR1 is SGHNT, CDR2 YYREEE, per germline (reference sequence). The CDR3 extends over 13 amino acids. Trimming at V came to 1 base and at J to 7 bases, leaving 3 bases not matched to a gene. The CDR3 sequence is CASSLNRGLEQYF. DNA of the CDR3: TGTGCCAGCAGCTTGAACAGGGGGCTTGAGCAGTACTTC.

The gene calls are TRBV4-1 and TRBJ2-5, with 9 bases that match TRBD2. CDR3 length: 14 residues. V shed 2 bases and J 4 bases; nucleotides not matched to a gene: 2. CDR1 MGHRA and CDR2 YSYEKL come from the germline V gene. The DNA of the CDR3 is TGCGCCAGCAGCCAAACAGCGGGAGGAGAGACCCAGTACTTC. Its protein product is CASSQTAGGETQYF.

The chain uses TRBV6-5 and TRBJ2-1; TRBD2 agrees at 8 bases. The CDR3 spans 14 residues. J gave up 9 bases and V 6 bases, and 10 bases lay outside the gene matches. Per germline, CDR1 MNHEY and CDR2 SVGAGI. CDR3 coding DNA: TGTGCCAGCAGCCCCAGCGGGAGACGCGGTGAGCAGTTCTTC. Its translation is CASSPSGRRGEQFF.

The chain couples TRBV21-1 to TRBJ1-2. TRBV21-1 represents a pseudogene. This CDR3 region has 17 residues. The CDR3 is CASSKRTLAGYYYGYTF. The CDR3 DNA follows: TGTGCCAGCAGCAAACGGACCTTGGCAGGCTATTACTATGGCTACACCTTC.

This chain uses TRBV28 with TRBJ2-7, with D maybe TRBD1 (6 bases). Germline CDR1 MDHEN, CDR2 SYDVKM. CDR3 length: 16 residues. The ends were cut back, 4 bases at V and 3 bases at J, with 19 bases in the middle. The CDR3 loop is CASSSYRDIEYYEQYF. CDR3 sequence (DNA): TGTGCCAGCAGTTCTTACCGGGACATTGAATACTACGAGCAGTACTTC. Filled out from reference TRBV28 and TRBJ2-7, the complete variable domain reads DVKVTQSSRYLVKRTGEKVFLECVQDMDHENMFWYRQDPGLGLRLIYFSYDVKMKEKGDIPEGYSVSREKKERFSLILESASTNQTSMYLCASSSYRDIEYYEQYFGPGTRLTVT.